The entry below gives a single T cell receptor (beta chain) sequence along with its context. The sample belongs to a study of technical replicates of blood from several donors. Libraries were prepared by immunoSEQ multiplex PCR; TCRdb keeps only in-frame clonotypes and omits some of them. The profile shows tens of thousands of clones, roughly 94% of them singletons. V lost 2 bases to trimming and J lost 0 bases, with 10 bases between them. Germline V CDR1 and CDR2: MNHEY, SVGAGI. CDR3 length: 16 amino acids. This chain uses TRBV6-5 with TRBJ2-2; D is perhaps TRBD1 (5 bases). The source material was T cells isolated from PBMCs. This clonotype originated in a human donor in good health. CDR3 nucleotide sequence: TGTGCCAGCAGTTACAGTTTCAGGGCGAACACCGGGGAGCTGTTTTTT. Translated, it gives CASSYSFRANTGELFF.